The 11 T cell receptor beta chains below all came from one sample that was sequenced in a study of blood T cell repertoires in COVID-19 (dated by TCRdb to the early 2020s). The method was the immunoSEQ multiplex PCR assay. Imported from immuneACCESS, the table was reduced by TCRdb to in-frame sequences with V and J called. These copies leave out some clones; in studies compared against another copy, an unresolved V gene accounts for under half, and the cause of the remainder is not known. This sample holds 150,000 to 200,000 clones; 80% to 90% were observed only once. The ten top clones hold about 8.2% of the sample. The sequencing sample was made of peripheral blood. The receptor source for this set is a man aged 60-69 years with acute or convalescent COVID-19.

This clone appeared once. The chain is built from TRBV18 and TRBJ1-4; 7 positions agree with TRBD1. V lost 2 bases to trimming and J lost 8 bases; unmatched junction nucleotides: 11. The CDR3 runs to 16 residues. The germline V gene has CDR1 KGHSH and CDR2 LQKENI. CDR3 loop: CASSPTARQGWEKLFF. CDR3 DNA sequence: TGTGCCAGCTCACCAACCGCGAGACAGGGCTGGGAAAAACTGTTTTTT.

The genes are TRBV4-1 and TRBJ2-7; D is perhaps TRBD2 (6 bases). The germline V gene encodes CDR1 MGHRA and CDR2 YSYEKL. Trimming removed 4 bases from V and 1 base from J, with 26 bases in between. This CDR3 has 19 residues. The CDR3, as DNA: TGCGCCAGCAGCCGCTCAACTGGACTATTCGTCGGGGGTTCCTACGAGCAGTACTTC. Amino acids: CASSRSTGLFVGGSYEQYF.

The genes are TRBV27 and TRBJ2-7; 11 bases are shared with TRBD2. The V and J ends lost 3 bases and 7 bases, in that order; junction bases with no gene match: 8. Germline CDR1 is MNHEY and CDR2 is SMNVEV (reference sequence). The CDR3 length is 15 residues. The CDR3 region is CASSFQTSGKGEQYF. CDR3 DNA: TGTGCCAGCAGTTTCCAGACTAGCGGGAAGGGGGAGCAGTACTTC.

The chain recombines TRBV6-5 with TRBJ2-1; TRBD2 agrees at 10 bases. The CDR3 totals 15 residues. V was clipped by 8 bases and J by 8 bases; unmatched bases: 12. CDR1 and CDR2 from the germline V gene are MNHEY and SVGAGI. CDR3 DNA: TGTGCCAGCGCTAGACTAGCGGGTTTCAAGGATGAGCAGTTCTTC. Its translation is CASARLAGFKDEQFF.

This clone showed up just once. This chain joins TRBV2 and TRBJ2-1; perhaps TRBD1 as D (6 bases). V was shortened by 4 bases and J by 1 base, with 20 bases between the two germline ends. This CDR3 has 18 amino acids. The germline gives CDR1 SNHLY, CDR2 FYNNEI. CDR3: CASSGGGVGVDSYNEQFF. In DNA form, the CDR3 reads TGTGCCAGCAGTGGAGGGGGAGTCGGGGTCGATTCCTACAATGAGCAGTTCTTC.

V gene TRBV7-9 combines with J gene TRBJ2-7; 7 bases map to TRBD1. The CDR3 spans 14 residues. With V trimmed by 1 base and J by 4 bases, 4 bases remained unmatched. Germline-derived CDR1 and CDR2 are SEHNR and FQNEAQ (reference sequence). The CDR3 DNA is TGTGCCAGCAGCTTAGGAGGGGGCGCGTACGAGCAGTACTTC. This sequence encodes CASSLGGGAYEQYF. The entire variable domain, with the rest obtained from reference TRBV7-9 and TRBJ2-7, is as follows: DTGVSQNPRHKITKRGQNVTFRCDPISEHNRLYWYRQTLGQGPEFLTYFQNEAQLEKSRLLSDRFSAERPKGSFSTLEIQRTEQGDSAMYLCASSLGGGAYEQYFGPGTRLTVT.

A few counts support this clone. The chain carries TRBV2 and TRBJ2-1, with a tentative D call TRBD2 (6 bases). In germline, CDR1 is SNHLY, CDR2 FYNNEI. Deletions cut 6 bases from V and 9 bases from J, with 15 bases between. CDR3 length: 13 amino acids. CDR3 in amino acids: CASRVRPEGEQFF. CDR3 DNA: TGTGCCAGCAGGGTTAGACCGGAGGGTGAGCAGTTCTTC.

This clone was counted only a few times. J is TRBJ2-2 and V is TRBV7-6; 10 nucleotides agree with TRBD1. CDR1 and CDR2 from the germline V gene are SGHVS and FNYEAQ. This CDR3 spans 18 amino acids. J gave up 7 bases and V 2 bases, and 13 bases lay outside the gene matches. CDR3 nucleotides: TGTGCCAGCAGCTTATTGATACCGGGACAGGGGAAGGGCGGGGAGCTGTTTTTT. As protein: CASSLLIPGQGKGGELFF.

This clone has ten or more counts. This chain's CDR3 is CASSTGSPQETQYF. The CDR3 DNA is TGTGCCAGCAGCACCGGGAGCCCCCAAGAGACCCAGTACTTC. This chain joins TRBV27 and TRBJ2-5; possibly TRBD2 for D (6 bases). The germline V gene encodes CDR1 MNHEY and CDR2 SMNVEV (reference sequence). The CDR3 length is 14 residues. Trimming took off 6 bases at V and 1 base at J, with 12 bases between the two ends.

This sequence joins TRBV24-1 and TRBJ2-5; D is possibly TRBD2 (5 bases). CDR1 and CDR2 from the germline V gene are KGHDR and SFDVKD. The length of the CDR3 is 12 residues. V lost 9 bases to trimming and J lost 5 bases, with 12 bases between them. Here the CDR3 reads CATQGGGETQYF. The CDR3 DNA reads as TGTGCCACCCAAGGCGGCGGGGAGACCCAGTACTTC.

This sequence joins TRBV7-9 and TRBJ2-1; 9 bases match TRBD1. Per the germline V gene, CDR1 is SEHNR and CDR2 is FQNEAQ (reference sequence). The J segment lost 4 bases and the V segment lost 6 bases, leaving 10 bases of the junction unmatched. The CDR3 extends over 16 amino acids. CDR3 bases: TGTGCCAGCAGTCCACGACCGGGACAGGGTTACAATGAGCAGTTCTTC. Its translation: CASSPRPGQGYNEQFF.